Sequencing of this TCR beta chain was carried out in a study of blood T cell repertoires in COVID-19. Generated by immunoSEQ multiplex PCR, the TCRdb table keeps only in-frame clones and is missing some. Of 60,000 to 90,000 clones listed, approximately 74% were seen once; the top ten hold just over 2.5%. In germline, CDR1 is ENHRY, CDR2 SYGVKD. V dropped 8 bases and J dropped 2 bases, with 17 bases sitting between them. CDR3 length: 15 amino acids. This sequence originates from a human donor with acute or convalescent COVID-19. The donor label of this sample is uncertain. Sequenced material: peripheral blood. The gene calls are TRBV10-3 and TRBJ2-3, with D possibly matching TRBD2 (7 bases). CDR3 DNA sequence: TGTGCCATCGGAACGGGGCGGGGGCACACAGATACGCAGTATTTT. As protein: CAIGTGRGHTDTQYF.